This T cell receptor (beta chain) appears in the sequencing data of a study of T cell repertoires in cytomegalovirus infection (dated by TCRdb to between 2017 and 2020). As for the study more broadly: Recently identified HLA-C-restricted CMV epitopes, whose presentation resists viral immunomodulation, were targeted by peptide stimulations together with well-studied HLA-B-restricted epitopes. The HLA type of each donor mattered for the analysis, because public TCR beta signatures pointed to carriage of CMV infection along with the matching HLA type. What the work shows at the level of the full study, not this receptor alone: The ex vivo response was dominated by HLA-C-restricted CMV-specific TCR beta clonotypes, and the single most frequent clonotype in two of eight donors was supplied by these HLA-C-restricted clonotypes. In both this cohort and an independent cohort of approximately 350 donors, the cumulative frequency of public TCR beta family members distinguished carriers of CMV infection plus the relevant HLA type.

The CDR3, cysteine through phenylalanine, is 14 amino acids long. Kept here is only the CDR3 DNA, which spans 42 bases and is read in frame from base 1. CDR1 and CDR2 are drawn from the germline V gene (reference sequence): LNHDA, SQIVND. V loses 4 bases, J loses 3 bases, and the germline ends lie 12 bases apart. This specimen's treatment or condition label, per the study, means: in vitro stimulation with specific CMV peptide epitopes to enrich CMV-specific T cells. The sample was run on an Illumina HiSeq 1500. TCRdb applied fastp at Q25 and MiXCR to the public reads, then kept only in-frame beta chains. Each CDR3 protein gets just one entry, which takes the most common genes and DNA from the rows behind it. The sample yields some 800,000 distinct CDR3 sequences; less than 35% were counted once. The ten largest clones add up to approximately 13% of the sample. Note on this clonotype: Its antigen is unknown. No clone much larger than this one lies a single base away; base qualities are absent.

This clonotype was obtained from a human donor in good health (CMV status not recorded). Some clones in this sample may be carry-over from other donors' samples. The chain couples TRBV19 to TRBJ1-2; there is no confident call for the D gene. This material consisted of cultured CD8+ T cells from PBMCs, taken from culture after CMV antigen stimulation. The DNA is as follows: TGTGCCAGTAGTAGAAGGAGGGATTACTATGGCTACACCTTC. It translates as CASSRRRDYYGYTF. The reference TRBV19 and TRBJ1-2 proteins fill in what lies around the CDR3, so the full variable domain reads DGGITQSPKYLFRKEGQNVTLSCEQNLNHDAMYWYRQDPGQGLRLIYYSQIVNDFQKGDIAEGYSVSREKKESFPLTVTSAQKNPTAFYLCASSRRRDYYGYTFGSGTRLTVV.